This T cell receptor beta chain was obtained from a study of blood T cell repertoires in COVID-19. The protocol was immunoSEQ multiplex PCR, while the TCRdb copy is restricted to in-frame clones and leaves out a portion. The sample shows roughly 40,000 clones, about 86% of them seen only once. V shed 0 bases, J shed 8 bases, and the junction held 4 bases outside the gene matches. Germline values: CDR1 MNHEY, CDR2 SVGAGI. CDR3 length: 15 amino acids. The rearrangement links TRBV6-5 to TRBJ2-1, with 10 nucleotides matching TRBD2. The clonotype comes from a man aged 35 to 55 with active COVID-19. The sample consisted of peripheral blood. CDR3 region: CASSYSGTSVDEQFF. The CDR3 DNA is TGTGCCAGCAGTTACTCTGGGACTAGCGTCGATGAGCAGTTCTTC.